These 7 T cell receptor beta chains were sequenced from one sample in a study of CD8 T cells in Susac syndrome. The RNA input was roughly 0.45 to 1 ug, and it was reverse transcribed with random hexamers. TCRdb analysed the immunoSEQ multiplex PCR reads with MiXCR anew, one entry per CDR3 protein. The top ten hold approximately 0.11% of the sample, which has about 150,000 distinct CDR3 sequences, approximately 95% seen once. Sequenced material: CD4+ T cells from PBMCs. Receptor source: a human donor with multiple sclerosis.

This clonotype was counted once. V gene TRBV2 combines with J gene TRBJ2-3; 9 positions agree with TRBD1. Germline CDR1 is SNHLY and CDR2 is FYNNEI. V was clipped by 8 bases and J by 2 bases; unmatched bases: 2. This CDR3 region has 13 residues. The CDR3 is CASRQGDTDTQYF. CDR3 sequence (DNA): TGTGCCAGCCGACAGGGGGACACAGATACGCAGTATTTT. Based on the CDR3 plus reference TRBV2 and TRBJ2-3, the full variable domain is EPEVTQTPSHQVTQMGQEVILRCVPISNHLYFYWYRQILGQKVEFLVSFYNNEISEKSEIFDDQFSVERPDGSNFTLKIRSTKLEDSAMYFCASRQGDTDTQYFGPGTRLTVL.

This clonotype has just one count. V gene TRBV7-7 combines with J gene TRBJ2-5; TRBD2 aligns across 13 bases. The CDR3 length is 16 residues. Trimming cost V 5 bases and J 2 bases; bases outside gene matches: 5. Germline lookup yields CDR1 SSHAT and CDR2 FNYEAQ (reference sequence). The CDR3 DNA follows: TGTGCCAGCAGCATGACTAGCGGGGGGCTACAAGAGACCCAGTACTTC. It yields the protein CASSMTSGGLQETQYF.

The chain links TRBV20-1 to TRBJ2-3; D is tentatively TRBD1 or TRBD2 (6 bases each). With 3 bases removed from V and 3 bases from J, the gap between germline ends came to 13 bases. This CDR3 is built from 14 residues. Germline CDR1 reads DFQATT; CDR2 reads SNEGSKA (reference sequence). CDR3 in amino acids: CSASPGAWTDTQYF. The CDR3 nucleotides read TGCAGTGCTAGTCCGGGGGCTTGGACAGATACGCAGTATTTT.

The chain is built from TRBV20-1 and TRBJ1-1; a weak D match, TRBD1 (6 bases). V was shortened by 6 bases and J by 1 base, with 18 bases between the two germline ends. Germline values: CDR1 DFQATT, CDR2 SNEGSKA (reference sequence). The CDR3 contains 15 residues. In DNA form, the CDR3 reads TGCAGTGCCCAGGGACCTACAGGGAAGAACACTGAAGCTTTCTTT. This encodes CSAQGPTGKNTEAFF.

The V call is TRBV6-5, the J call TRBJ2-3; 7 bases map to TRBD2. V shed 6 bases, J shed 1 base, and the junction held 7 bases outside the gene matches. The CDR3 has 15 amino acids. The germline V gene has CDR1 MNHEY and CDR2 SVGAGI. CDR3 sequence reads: CASRIASGGTDTQYF. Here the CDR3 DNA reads TGTGCCAGCAGAATCGCTAGCGGCGGCACAGATACGCAGTATTTT.

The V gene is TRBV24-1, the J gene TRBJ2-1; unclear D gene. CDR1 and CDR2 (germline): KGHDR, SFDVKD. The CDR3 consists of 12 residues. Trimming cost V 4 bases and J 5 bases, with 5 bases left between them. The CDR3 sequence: CATSDLNNEQFF. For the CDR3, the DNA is TGTGCCACCAGTGACCTTAACAATGAGCAGTTCTTC.

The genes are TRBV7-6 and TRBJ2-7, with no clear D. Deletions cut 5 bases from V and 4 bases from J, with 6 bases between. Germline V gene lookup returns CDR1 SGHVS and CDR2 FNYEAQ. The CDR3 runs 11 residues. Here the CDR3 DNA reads TGTGCCAGCAGCGACCGGTACGAGCAGTACTTC. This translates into CASSDRYEQYF.